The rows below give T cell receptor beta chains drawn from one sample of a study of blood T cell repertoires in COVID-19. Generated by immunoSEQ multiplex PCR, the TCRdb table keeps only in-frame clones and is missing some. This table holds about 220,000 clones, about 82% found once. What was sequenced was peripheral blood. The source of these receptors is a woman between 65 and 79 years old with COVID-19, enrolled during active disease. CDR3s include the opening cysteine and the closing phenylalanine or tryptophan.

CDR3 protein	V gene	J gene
CAWGKGSSGNTIYF	TRBV30	TRBJ1-3
CASSYQGIGSNQPQHF	TRBV2	TRBJ1-5
CSVGDPGTGYGSNYGYTF	TRBV29-1	TRBJ1-2
CASSLGLENTEAFF	TRBV5-5	TRBJ1-1
CASSLNGGGGETQYF	TRBV7-3	TRBJ2-5
CASSPRAQRGEKLFF	TRBV6-5	TRBJ1-4
CASSWLEDGYTF	TRBV19	TRBJ1-2
CASSTPGRPGEEQYF	TRBV6-5	TRBJ2-7
CASSKDSSSEAFF	TRBV7-9	TRBJ1-1
CASREGQASSYEQYF	TRBV6-1	TRBJ2-7
CASSQGTGRLATIYF	TRBV14	TRBJ1-3
CASSPRTGGLDTIYF	TRBV7-9	TRBJ1-3
CASSPSDRGSNYGYTF	TRBV18	TRBJ1-2
CASSGAGTSGSNEQFF	TRBV5-1	TRBJ2-1
CATSPSGDTQYF	TRBV15	TRBJ2-3
CASWGWGLLQPNEQFF	TRBV19	TRBJ2-1
CAWSNRLAGLGGNEQYF	TRBV30	TRBJ2-7
CASSDGGGYTF	TRBV6-1	TRBJ1-2
CAWSPRGRRNTEAFF	TRBV30	TRBJ1-1
CAISEHQTGGSPLHF	TRBV10-3	TRBJ1-6
CASQKRGGRNEQFF	TRBV7-3	TRBJ2-1
CASSSGTGLSPLHF	TRBV6-5	TRBJ1-6
CASSTGARTLHF	TRBV7-8	TRBJ1-6
CASSSWDSEETQYF	TRBV7-8	TRBJ2-5
CASSPGTSGSNEQFF	TRBV3-1/TRBV3-2	TRBJ2-1
CASSPSRDRNTEAFF	TRBV18	TRBJ1-1
CASSFHRGMEQYF	TRBV6-2/TRBV6-3	TRBJ2-7
CASSLVGVGNQPQHF	TRBV5-6	TRBJ1-5
CAAGQFSYEQYF	TRBV6-5	TRBJ2-7
CASRSGRTTNEKLFF	TRBV11-3	TRBJ1-4
CASSPGQGAGYYGYTF	TRBV9	TRBJ1-2
CASSFYPTGRDEKLFF	TRBV5-1	TRBJ1-4
CASSLTGMNTEAFF	TRBV7-2	TRBJ1-1
CASSSTLQGNTEAFF	TRBV11-3	TRBJ1-1
CASSQAAVVQKDNSPLHF	TRBV4-3	TRBJ1-6
CASSSSGGMGQPQHF	TRBV19	TRBJ1-5
CAWSPGLAGETQYF	TRBV30	TRBJ2-5
CASSRYNEANTIYF	TRBV3-1/TRBV3-2	TRBJ1-3
CASSKLAAYNEQFF	TRBV11-2	TRBJ2-1
CASSLEPNTDTQYF	TRBV5-4	TRBJ2-3
CASSLDGGLGQETQYF	TRBV5-4	TRBJ2-5
CASSPLAGAVGNEQFF	TRBV19	TRBJ2-1
CASSPTVSGANVLTF	TRBV11-1	TRBJ2-6
CASSSKRGADTQYF	TRBV5-4	TRBJ2-3
CASSRRGASGGSYF	TRBV14	TRBJ2-7
CASSGDRGNNSPLHF	TRBV5-4	TRBJ1-6
CASSLASGRGNIQYF	TRBV5-4	TRBJ2-4
CATRGETHQPQHF	TRBV19	TRBJ1-5
CASSLRPGTDTQYF	TRBV7-3	TRBJ2-3
CASSLGGRVTDTQYF	TRBV7-3	TRBJ2-3
CASSSLGDEQFF	TRBV7-9	TRBJ2-1
CARSLSGPKRATSYEQYF	TRBV5-3	TRBJ2-7